This section outlines one T cell receptor (beta chain) sequence together with its context. V lost 1 base and J lost 3, with 15 bases in between. The CDR3 has 16 residues. Germline CDR1 LGHDT, CDR2 YNNKEL (reference sequence). The entry originates in a study of blood T cell repertoires in COVID-19. Profiling relied on immunoSEQ multiplex PCR, and the TCRdb table lists in-frame clones only, not all of them. This table has roughly 150,000 clones, around 84% appearing once. The rearrangement links TRBV3-1 (or the pseudogene TRBV3-2) to TRBJ1-2; TRBD1 might be the D (5 bases). The origin of this receptor is a woman between 50 and 59 years old with COVID-19, enrolled during active disease. Input material: peripheral blood. CDR3 DNA sequence: TGTGCCAGCAGCCAAGGCCTGGGGGGGGTTTACTATGGCTACACCTTC. It is translated as CASSQGLGGVYYGYTF.